Here is one T cell receptor beta chain with its context. Its antigen is not identified. Germline V gene data show CDR1 as SGHKS and CDR2 as YYEKEE (reference sequence). The V end lost 4 bases, the J end lost 7 bases, and 17 bases lay between the germline ends. The CDR3 loop spans 14 amino acids. A modified ARM-PCR protocol with three rounds of nested PCR amplified TCRbeta. MiXCR, run by TCRdb on the multiplex PCR reads, gives a single entry per CDR3 protein. The table records about 80,000 distinct CDR3 sequences, around 80% of them present only once. The data belong to a study of tumor and adjacent non-tumor tissue in lung cancer. The study, taken as a whole, reports: Tumor repertoires had a smaller top 100 clone share than normal lung.

The template was RNA from unsorted bulk tissue. The TCR comes from a woman between 50 and 59 years old with non-small cell lung cancer. The chain employs TRBV5-5 and TRBJ1-1; D is perhaps TRBD1 (5 bases). The source material was lung tumor tissue. Here the CDR3 reads CASSERDGGVEAFF. The CDR3 nucleotides read TGTGCCAGCAGCGAGAGGGACGGAGGAGTTGAAGCTTTCTTT.